A selection of T cell receptor beta chains follows, all from one sample in a study of shared clonotypes between healthy human individuals. The repertoire was sequenced with immunoSEQ multiplex PCR; TCRdb's copy has only in-frame clones and lacks some. This table has hundreds of thousands of clones, about 91% appearing once. The sequencing sample was made of naive CD8+ T cells sorted from blood. Receptors were obtained from a man aged 25 to 45 in good health. The CDR3 runs from the conserved cysteine through the conserved F or W. A D gene is named only where the DNA matches it firmly. Expanded clones get a size class; other rows say once, few or many, or leave the size out.

v_gene	d_gene	j_gene	abundance	CDR3aa	CDR3nt
TRBV2	TRBD1	TRBJ1-2	few	CAIGTGNYGYTF	TGTGCCATCGGGACAGGGAACTATGGCTACACCTTC
TRBV7-8	.	TRBJ2-5	.	CASSLFDGSQETQYF	TGTGCCAGCAGTTTATTCGACGGCTCCCAAGAGACCCAGTACTTC
TRBV13	.	TRBJ2-5	.	CASSLRRDVETQYF	TGTGCCAGCAGCTTACGCAGGGATGTAGAGACCCAGTACTTC
TRBV7-9	TRBD1	TRBJ2-1	once	CASSGGTGGRNEQFF	TGTGCCAGCAGCGGTGGGACAGGGGGCCGGAATGAGCAGTTCTTC
TRBV11-2	TRBD2	TRBJ2-1	.	CASSFLRAGEGNEQFF	TGTGCCAGCAGCTTCCTAAGAGCGGGAGAGGGTAATGAGCAGTTCTTC
TRBV7-8	.	TRBJ2-7	once	CASSFPPNILTYEQYF	TGTGCCAGCAGCTTCCCACCCAATATTTTGACCTACGAGCAGTACTTC
TRBV27	.	TRBJ2-7	.	CASSLAPTYEQYF	TGTGCCAGCAGTTTAGCACCAACATACGAGCAGTACTTC
TRBV7-6	TRBD1	TRBJ2-1	.	CASSSTGDWNEQFF	TGTGCCAGCAGCTCCACAGGGGATTGGAATGAGCAGTTCTTC
TRBV2	.	TRBJ2-7	few	CASLRKGKGQYF	TGTGCCAGCCTCCGAAAGGGAAAGGGGCAGTACTTC
TRBV11-2	TRBD2	TRBJ2-1	once	CASSSPSGSSYNEQFF	TGTGCCAGCAGCTCGCCTAGCGGGAGCTCCTACAATGAGCAGTTCTTC
TRBV27	TRBD1	TRBJ1-2	.	CASSLSPRGGSPNGYGYTF	TGTGCCAGCAGTTTATCTCCGCGAGGGGGCTCCCCAAATGGGTATGGCTACACCTTC
TRBV18	.	TRBJ2-7	.	CASSPNWTPGAAYEQYF	TGTGCCAGCTCACCTAATTGGACCCCAGGGGCTGCATACGAGCAGTACTTC
TRBV6-1	.	TRBJ2-5	.	CASSERVTTLFLRHQETQYF	TGTGCCAGCAGTGAAAGGGTAACTACCCTGTTCTTACGACACCAAGAGACCCAGTACTTC
TRBV30	TRBD1	TRBJ1-2	.	CAWREGTGSGYTF	TGTGCCTGGCGTGAAGGGACAGGGAGTGGCTACACCTTC
TRBV29-1	TRBD2	TRBJ2-1	.	CSVEPTSGSIIGEQFF	TGCAGCGTTGAACCCACTAGCGGGAGTATTATAGGTGAGCAGTTCTTC
TRBV6-5	.	TRBJ1-1	.	CASSYLPGHKNTEAFF	TGTGCCAGCAGTTACCTCCCGGGACACAAGAACACTGAAGCTTTCTTT
TRBV9	.	TRBJ2-3	.	CASSVVQSSLTDTQYF	TGTGCCAGCAGCGTAGTACAAAGCAGCCTTACAGATACGCAGTATTTT
TRBV7-9	.	TRBJ2-7	.	CASTAIESSYEQYF	TGTGCCAGCACCGCCATCGAGAGCTCCTACGAGCAGTACTTC
TRBV4-1	.	TRBJ1-2	.	CASSQPGGGWGYTF	TGCGCCAGCAGCCAACCGGGGGGAGGATGGGGCTACACCTTC